This T cell receptor beta chain derives from a study of blood T cell repertoires in COVID-19 (dated by TCRdb to the early 2020s). Study-level background: Samples covering the acute and convalescent phases of COVID-19 were provided by collaborators in the United States, Italy and Spain. Where HLA class I and class II types were available, the types were taken from metadata supplied by the sample provider, not from assay-based typing. Nearly every sample came with metadata listing a de-identified subject ID, COVID-19 status, age in years and sex. Samples came from the ongoing ImmuneRACE study (first 160 participants) plus 1,254 subjects from 6 global collaborators. Deeply sampled blood TCRbeta repertoires from subjects exposed to, actively infected with, or recovered from COVID-19 were included in the dataset. The prospective study material was composed of cDNA or gDNA derived from T cells, B-cell-depleted T cells, or PBMCs. The repertoires were released in a freely available public database meant as a resource for research on the immune response to SARS-CoV-2.

Overall study results and their limits: How much clinical and demographic metadata was included differed by source and by participant, and the metadata was provided uncurated.

V has 5 bases trimmed and J has 6 bases trimmed; junction bases matching no gene number 11. According to the germline V gene (reference sequence), CDR1 reads MNHEY and CDR2 reads SMNVEV. The CDR3 holds 15 amino acids from the cysteine to the phenylalanine. Of all the DNA, just the CDR3 is kept, 45 bases in frame from base 1. TCRbeta CDR3 regions were amplified from genomic DNA using the immunoSEQ Assay, a bias-controlled multiplex PCR. In the paper's pipeline: Nucleated cell counts per sample were estimated from amplification of reference gene primers within the assay. Sequence reads were collapsed and filtered to measure the absolute abundance of every unique TCRbeta CDR3 rearrangement. For each sample, productive Simpson clonality was calculated by taking the square root of Simpson's diversity index across productive rearrangements. In TCRdb, the immuneACCESS table is reduced to in-frame sequences with V and J assigned. These tables do not hold every clone; where another copy was compared, an unresolved V gene accounts for under half, and the others remain unexplained. V and J calls and clone size follow that table, whereas D and trimming were derived from the DNA. Across this sample there are 150,000 to 200,000 clones, with about 85% seen only once. The ten largest clones represent 13% to 15% of the sample.

One collaborating source in Seattle enrolled patients while the patients were actively infected and followed the patients over time throughout the course of disease. The collaborating institutions used their own protocols to collect whole blood in K2EDTA tubes. For TCRbeta analysis, collaborator samples were shipped as frozen whole blood, as isolated PBMCs, or as DNA extracted from either sample type. Regarding this clone: Its antigen remains undetermined. No quality values exist for individual bases; no much larger clone is one base distant.

The sequence was obtained from a woman aged 70-85 years with COVID-19, enrolled during active disease. The rearranged segments are TRBV27 and TRBJ1-2, and TRBD1 aligns with 8 junction nucleotides. Input material: peripheral blood. The CDR3: CASSPTQGASDGYTF. In nucleotide form, the sequence is TGTGCCAGCAGTCCCACGCAGGGGGCCTCGGATGGCTACACCTTC.